The 20 T cell receptor beta chains below come from one sample, sequenced in a study of radiotherapy plus CTLA-4 blockade in lung cancer. The repertoire was sequenced with immunoSEQ multiplex PCR; TCRdb's copy has only in-frame clones and lacks some. The sample yields roughly 120,000 clones, approximately 80% seen once. Sequencing was performed on peripheral blood, taken from a patient treated with radiotherapy plus ipilimumab. These receptors were obtained from a human donor with non-small cell lung cancer that progressed on radiotherapy plus ipilimumab. Some clones in this sample may be carry-over from other donors' samples.

The rearrangement links TRBV19 to TRBJ1-5, with D tentatively TRBD1 (5 bases). V was pared by 6 bases and J by 0 bases, with 12 bases between. Germline loops: CDR1 LNHDA, CDR2 SQIVND (reference sequence). This CDR3 comprises 15 residues. The CDR3 DNA follows: TGTGCCAGTAGATGGGGGGTTTATAGCAATCAGCCCCAGCATTTT. Its translation is CASRWGVYSNQPQHF.

The genes are TRBV2 and TRBJ1-5; D gene ambiguous. Per germline, CDR1 SNHLY and CDR2 FYNNEI. The CDR3 has 13 residues. The V gene lost 7 bases and the J gene lost 7 bases, with 14 bases spanning the gap. CDR3 sequence (DNA): TGTGCCAGCAACATTGCGGGGTGGCAGCCCCAGCATTTT. It is translated as CASNIAGWQPQHF.

This chain uses TRBV5-5 with TRBJ2-3; TRBD2 is a possible D gene (6 bases). Trimming pared 0 bases from V and 0 bases from J, leaving 8 bases between. The CDR3 has 15 amino acids. CDR1 and CDR2 from the germline V gene are SGHKS and YYEKEE (reference sequence). Written as DNA, the CDR3 is TGTGCCAGCAGCTTGGAGCGGGTTAGCACAGATACGCAGTATTTT. It specifies CASSLERVSTDTQYF.

The V and J genes are TRBV19 and TRBJ2-3; possible D gene TRBD2, 6 bases. Germline loops: CDR1 LNHDA, CDR2 SQIVND (reference sequence). The CDR3 loop spans 14 amino acids. Deletions cut 3 bases from V and 6 bases from J, with 13 bases between. The CDR3 DNA reads TGTGCCAGTAGTATTCGGGGGATCGGGGATACGCAGTATTTT. As protein: CASSIRGIGDTQYF.

The rearrangement joins TRBV9 to TRBJ2-1, with 7 positions matching TRBD2. Germline CDR1 is SGDLS and CDR2 is YYNGEE. The CDR3 sequence is 15 residues long. Trimming removed 1 base from V and 2 bases from J; junction bases left unmatched: 3. In nucleotides, the CDR3 is TGTGCCAGCAGCGTACTAGCGGAGACCTACAATGAGCAGTTCTTC. Its translation: CASSVLAETYNEQFF. The variable domain in full, completed from reference TRBV9 and TRBJ2-1, reads DSGVTQTPKHLITATGQRVTLRCSPRSGDLSVYWYQQSLDQGLQFLIQYYNGEERAKGNILERFSAQQFPDLHSELNLSSLELGDSALYFCASSVLAETYNEQFFGPGTRLTVL.

As concerns this clone: The same CDR3 arises from other DNA sequences in this sample as well. V and J are TRBV18 and TRBJ2-3; unclear D gene. CDR3 length equals 13 residues. Germline loops: CDR1 KGHSH, CDR2 LQKENI. The germline V and J ends were trimmed by 6 bases and 0 bases, with 7 bases remaining between them. Written as DNA, the CDR3 is TGTGCCAGCTCTCCCCCTAGCACAGATACGCAGTATTTT. It encodes CASSPPSTDTQYF.

The chain employs TRBV9 and TRBJ2-2, with D possibly being TRBD1 or TRBD2 (7 bases each). Germline V gives CDR1 SGDLS, CDR2 YYNGEE. The length of the CDR3 is 18 residues. Trimming took 0 bases from V and 3 from J, leaving 18 bases between them. The CDR3 protein is CASSVDVGGTAYTGELFF. The CDR3 nucleotides are TGTGCCAGCAGCGTAGACGTGGGGGGGACAGCCTACACCGGGGAGCTGTTTTTT.

The chain recombines TRBV19 with TRBJ2-5, with 13 nucleotides matching TRBD2. Trimming cost V 3 bases and J 7 bases; bases outside gene matches: 8. CDR1 LNHDA and CDR2 SQIVND come from the germline V gene (reference sequence). The CDR3 runs to 16 residues. CDR3 in DNA: TGTGCCAGTAGTATGGGAGGACTAGCGGGAGAAGGGACCCAGTACTTC. Its translation: CASSMGGLAGEGTQYF.

The gene calls are TRBV7-2 and TRBJ2-2, with a weak D call TRBD1 (6 bases). Trimming cost V 1 base and J 6 bases, with 9 bases left between them. Germline V gene data show CDR1 as SGHTA and CDR2 as FQGNSA. The CDR3 consists of 14 residues. CDR3 DNA sequence: TGTGCCAGCAGCTTAGTACAGGGAGCCGGGGAGCTGTTTTTT. Translation: CASSLVQGAGELFF.

To note about this clone: At one end the junction does not follow the germline gene, possibly because of a read error. The chain links TRBV9 to TRBJ2-5; 10 bases agree with TRBD2. Germline CDR1 SGDLS, CDR2 YYNGEE. The CDR3 sequence is 13 residues long. CDR3 sequence reads: CASSDNAGTSENF. CDR3 in DNA: TGTGCCAGCAGCGATAACGCCGGGACTAGCGAAAACTTC. Using reference TRBV9 and TRBJ2-5 for the parts outside the CDR3, the full variable domain is DSGVTQTPKHLITATGQRVTLRCSPRSGDLSVYWYQQSLDQGLQFLIQYYNGEERAKGNILERFSAQQFPDLHSELNLSSLELGDSALYFCASSDNAGTSENFGPGTRLLVL.

The rearrangement links TRBV20-1 to TRBJ2-7; D is ambiguous. V was pared by 3 bases and J by 4 bases, with 7 bases between. CDR1 DFQATT and CDR2 SNEGSKA come from the germline V gene (reference sequence). The CDR3 extends over 11 amino acids. The CDR3 coding sequence is TGCAGTGCTAGTGAGGATTACGAGCAGTACTTC. Encoded protein: CSASEDYEQYF.

The chain couples TRBV15 to TRBJ1-4; 7 bases agree with TRBD1. This CDR3 contains 15 residues. The trim removed 0 bases at V and 8 bases at J, leaving 6 bases unmatched. CDR1 and CDR2 (germline): LNHNV, YYDKDF (reference sequence). CDR3: CATSRDRGFVEKLFF. The DNA for the CDR3 is TGTGCCACCAGCAGAGACAGGGGGTTCGTAGAAAAACTGTTTTTT.

V gene TRBV6-1 combines with J gene TRBJ1-6; 7 nucleotides align to TRBD1. The germline CDR1 and CDR2 sequences are MNHNS and SASEGT. J gave up 6 bases and V 6 bases, and 8 bases lay outside the gene matches. This CDR3 spans 15 amino acids. The CDR3 here is CASRADRVRNSPLHF. The CDR3 coding sequence is TGTGCCAGCAGGGCCGACAGGGTTCGTAATTCACCCCTCCACTTT.

The gene calls are TRBV4-1 and TRBJ2-5, with D possibly matching TRBD2 (6 bases). The CDR3 contains 14 residues. Trimming took 4 bases from V and 0 from J, leaving 9 bases between them. Germline CDR1 reads MGHRA; CDR2 reads YSYEKL. The CDR3 reads CASSPREHQETQYF. The CDR3 region has the DNA TGCGCCAGCAGCCCCCGGGAGCACCAAGAGACCCAGTACTTC.

The chain has TRBV15 and TRBJ1-2, with 7 bases fitting TRBD1. The V and J ends lost 4 bases and 2 bases, in that order; junction bases with no gene match: 1. Germline CDR1 is LNHNV and CDR2 is YYDKDF (reference sequence). The CDR3 is made up of 13 amino acids. The chain's CDR3 is CATSTQGNYGYTF. CDR3 bases: TGTGCCACCAGCACACAGGGGAACTATGGCTACACCTTC.

The V gene is TRBV6-5, the J gene TRBJ1-1; possible D gene TRBD1, 6 bases. The CDR3 length is 14 residues. Trimming took 6 bases from V and 5 from J, leaving 16 bases between them. Germline V lookup: CDR1 MNHEY, CDR2 SVGAGI. The CDR3: CASRLGGARTEAFF. The CDR3 nucleotides read TGTGCCAGCAGACTGGGGGGGGCTAGGACTGAAGCTTTCTTT.

The chain carries TRBV5-5 and TRBJ1-5; D unclear. The germline V and J ends were trimmed by 0 bases and 3 bases, with 7 bases remaining between them. Germline lookup yields CDR1 SGHKS and CDR2 YYEKEE (reference sequence). The CDR3 has 14 residues. The CDR3 loop is CASSLVRHNQPQHF. DNA for the CDR3: TGTGCCAGCAGCTTGGTCAGGCACAATCAGCCCCAGCATTTT. The whole variable domain, remainder taken from reference TRBV5-5 and TRBJ1-5, is DAGVTQSPTHLIKTRGQQVTLRCSPISGHKSVSWYQQVLGQGPQFIFQYYEKEERGRGNFPDRFSARQFPNYSSELNVNALLLGDSALYLCASSLVRHNQPQHFGDGTRLSIL.

The chain employs TRBV5-1 and TRBJ2-2, with D perhaps TRBD1 or TRBD2 (5 bases each). This CDR3 is built from 18 residues. V was shortened by 3 bases and J by 1 base, with 19 bases between the two germline ends. Germline V gene sequence: CDR1 SGHRS, CDR2 YFSETQ. Here the CDR3 reads CASSSGPERGENTGELFF. In nucleotides, the CDR3 is TGCGCCAGCAGCTCCGGACCTGAGAGAGGGGAGAACACCGGGGAGCTGTTTTTT.

The rearrangement links TRBV27 to TRBJ1-6; D is unresolved. V lost 2 bases and J 5 bases, leaving 13 bases between the germline ends. Germline V gene data show CDR1 as MNHEY and CDR2 as SMNVEV (reference sequence). CDR3 length: 16 amino acids. The CDR3 DNA reads TGTGCCAGCAGTTTACGGCCCTACGGGAATAATTCACCCCTCCACTTT. Its translation is CASSLRPYGNNSPLHF.

The chain joins TRBV7-3 to TRBJ2-5, with 10 nucleotides matching TRBD2. Trimming removed 3 bases from V and 3 bases from J; junction bases left unmatched: 4. The CDR3 contains 15 residues. Germline values: CDR1 SGHTA, CDR2 FQGTGA. The CDR3 region is CASSFNSGGEETQYF. The CDR3 nucleotides are TGTGCCAGCAGCTTTAACAGCGGGGGGGAAGAGACCCAGTACTTC.